This passage covers 18 T cell receptor beta chains from one sample sequenced in a study of graft-versus-host responses after intestinal transplantation. Generated by immunoSEQ multiplex PCR, the TCRdb table keeps only in-frame clones and is missing some. This table has roughly 93,000 clones, 85% to 95% appearing once. Antigens of these TCRs are unknown. The sample here was unstimulated CD8+ T cells sorted from spleen or lymph node cells, taken before intestinal transplant. These receptors were collected from a human donor who received an intestinal transplant.

Only one count was recorded for this clone. This chain uses TRBV10-3 with TRBJ1-5; D is ambiguous. CDR3 size: 15 residues. The germline CDR1 and CDR2 sequences are ENHRY and SYGVKD. The V end lost 0 bases, the J end lost 3 bases, and 9 bases lay between the germline ends. Here the CDR3 reads CAISESGQINQPQHF. The CDR3 coding sequence is TGTGCCATCAGTGAGTCTGGGCAGATCAATCAGCCCCAGCATTTT.

The chain employs TRBV10-3 and TRBJ2-7; 9 bases fit TRBD2. The CDR3 loop spans 14 amino acids. With V trimmed by 3 bases and J by 3 bases, 3 bases remained unmatched. The germline CDR1 and CDR2 sequences are ENHRY and SYGVKD. The CDR3 reads CAISEPSGNYEQYF. CDR3 coding DNA: TGTGCCATCAGTGAACCTAGCGGGAACTACGAGCAGTACTTC.

The CDR3 sequence is CASSPWTSGYNEQFF. The CDR3 coding sequence is TGTGCCAGCAGCCCCTGGACTAGCGGGTACAATGAGCAGTTCTTC. The chain joins TRBV9 to TRBJ2-1; 11 positions agree with TRBD2. This CDR3 comprises 15 residues. Per the germline V gene, CDR1 is SGDLS and CDR2 is YYNGEE. The ends lost 4 bases at V and 4 bases at J; junction bases unmatched: 4.

V and J are TRBV5-4 and TRBJ2-1; tentatively, D is TRBD2 (6 bases). Germline loops: CDR1 SGHNT, CDR2 YYREEE (reference sequence). The CDR3 totals 16 residues. V was cut by 4 bases and J by 5 bases, with 19 bases left in between. CDR3 coding DNA: TGTGCCAGCAGCCGAGGAGAGACTAGACCCAACAATGAGCAGTTCTTC. As protein: CASSRGETRPNNEQFF.

This sequence joins TRBV4-1 and TRBJ1-2; 7 bases fit TRBD1. V lost 2 bases, J lost 2 bases, and 8 bases stayed unmatched. Per the germline V gene, CDR1 is MGHRA and CDR2 is YSYEKL. This CDR3 is 16 amino acids long. The chain's CDR3 is CASSQTNRGTNYGYTF. Written as DNA, the CDR3 is TGCGCCAGCAGCCAAACCAACAGGGGAACGAACTATGGCTACACCTTC.

The rearrangement links TRBV27 to TRBJ1-2, with D hard to call. Trimming pared 6 bases from V and 3 bases from J, leaving 11 bases between. The CDR3 totals 13 residues. In germline, CDR1 is MNHEY, CDR2 SMNVEV (reference sequence). The CDR3 here is CASRASGYYGYTF. As DNA, the CDR3 is TGTGCCAGCAGGGCCTCGGGGTACTATGGCTACACCTTC.

The chain links TRBV9 to TRBJ2-5; weak D call: TRBD2 (6 bases). This CDR3 spans 15 amino acids. Germline V lookup: CDR1 SGDLS, CDR2 YYNGEE. The V end lost 3 bases, the J end lost 1 base, and 13 bases lay between the germline ends. The CDR3 reads CASSEGTSSQETQYF. As DNA, the CDR3 is TGTGCCAGCAGCGAGGGAACTAGCAGCCAAGAGACCCAGTACTTC.

In DNA, the CDR3 is TGTGCCTGGGAGACAGATAGCAATCAGCCCCAGCATTTT. Its protein is CAWETDSNQPQHF. The J gene is TRBJ1-5, the V gene TRBV30, with D possibly matching TRBD1 (5 bases). This CDR3 is 13 amino acids long. Germline V gene data show CDR1 as GTSNPN and CDR2 as SVGIG (reference sequence). V lost 5 bases, J lost 0 bases, and 8 bases lay in between.

The genes are TRBV13 and TRBJ1-3; TRBD1 aligns across 7 bases. Trimming took 6 bases from V and 0 from J; bases not matched to a gene: 8. This CDR3 contains 16 residues. Germline loops: CDR1 PRHDT, CDR2 FYEKMQ (reference sequence). The CDR3 protein is CASSFLGTVSGNTIYF. DNA for the CDR3: TGTGCCAGCAGTTTTCTGGGGACAGTCTCTGGAAACACCATATATTTT.

In DNA form, the CDR3 reads TGTGCCAGCAGCTTAGCGGGAGGGCCTGGTTACGAGCAGTACTTC. Amino acid sequence: CASSLAGGPGYEQYF. The chain combines TRBV13 with TRBJ2-7, with TRBD2 matching 8 bases. The J segment lost 4 bases and the V segment lost 1 base, leaving 6 bases of the junction unmatched. There are 15 residues in the CDR3. Germline loops: CDR1 PRHDT, CDR2 FYEKMQ (reference sequence). Full variable domain (outside the CDR3, taken from reference TRBV13 and TRBJ2-7): AAGVIQSPRHLIKEKRETATLKCYPIPRHDTVYWYQQGPGQDPQFLISFYEKMQSDKGSIPDRFSAQQFSDYHSELNMSSLELGDSALYFCASSLAGGPGYEQYFGPGTRLTVT.

V usage is TRBV7-8 and J usage is TRBJ2-1; 7 bases agree with TRBD1. The germline CDR1 and CDR2 sequences are SGHVS and FQNEAQ. The junction had 7 bases not matched to a gene; V was cut back by 1 base and J by 4 bases. CDR3 size: 16 residues. CDR3 nucleotide sequence: TGTGCCAGCAGCTTAGTTCAGGGGGTGGGATACAATGAGCAGTTCTTC. This gives the protein CASSLVQGVGYNEQFF.

The chain has TRBV13 and TRBJ2-7; TRBD1 is a possible D gene (6 bases). With 5 bases removed from V and 4 bases from J, the gap between germline ends came to 9 bases. CDR1 is PRHDT and CDR2 is FYEKMQ in the germline V gene (reference sequence). CDR3 length equals 12 residues. This CDR3 is CASSTQGYEQYF. The CDR3 DNA sequence: TGTGCCAGCAGCACGCAGGGGTACGAGCAGTACTTC.

V is TRBV30 and J is TRBJ2-5; 9 positions agree with TRBD2. The CDR3 runs 15 residues. Germline CDR1 GTSNPN, CDR2 SVGIG (reference sequence). The trim removed 2 bases at V and 2 bases at J, leaving 6 bases unmatched. The CDR3 region has the DNA TGTGCCTGGAGTCCAAGCGGGGGGAGTCAAGAGACCCAGTACTTC. Translated, it gives CAWSPSGGSQETQYF. Full variable domain (outside the CDR3, taken from reference TRBV30 and TRBJ2-5): SQTIHQWPATLVQPVGSPLSLECTVEGTSNPNLYWYRQAAGRGLQLLFYSVGIGQISSEVPQNLSASRPQDRQFILSSKKLLLSDSGFYLCAWSPSGGSQETQYFGPGTRLLVL.

This clone was seen just once. Here the CDR3 omits its conserved ending phenylalanine or tryptophan, so a read error is the likely source. The V call is TRBV4-1, the J call TRBJ2-7, with 12 bases lining up with TRBD2. The V gene end was trimmed by 4 bases and the J gene end by 5 bases; junction bases not matched to a gene: 12. The CDR3 covers 17 residues. Germline CDR1 is MGHRA and CDR2 is YSYEKL. In DNA form, the CDR3 reads TGCGCCAGCAGCCGACAAGAAAGACTAGCGGGAGTCAACGAGCAGTACCTC. This encodes CASSRQERLAGVNEQYL.

J is TRBJ2-5 and V is TRBV10-1; D unclear. Germline V gene lookup returns CDR1 WNHNN and CDR2 SYGVQD (reference sequence). CDR3 length equals 16 residues. V was clipped by 1 base and J by 2 bases, with 14 bases between them. CDR3 DNA: TGCGCCAGCAGTGAGTTTTATAATGGCTGTCAAGAGACCCAGTACTTC. Protein sequence: CASSEFYNGCQETQYF.

The gene calls are TRBV6-1 and TRBJ2-5; D possibly corresponds to TRBD1 (6 bases). There are 15 residues in the CDR3. Deletions cut 8 bases from V and 1 base from J, with 17 bases between. Germline values: CDR1 MNHNS, CDR2 SASEGT. CDR3 sequence (DNA): TGTGCCAGCGATGTCCTGACAGGAACCCAAGAGACCCAGTACTTC. This translates into CASDVLTGTQETQYF.

This clone was counted a single time. The chain joins TRBV5-1 to TRBJ2-5; TRBD2 matches at 8 bases. Germline assignment: CDR1 SGHRS and CDR2 YFSETQ. The V segment lost 2 bases and the J segment 1 base; nucleotides outside the gene matches: 1. The CDR3 sequence is 14 residues long. The CDR3 sequence is CASSFSGTQETQYF. CDR3 nucleotide sequence: TGCGCCAGCAGCTTTAGCGGGACCCAAGAGACCCAGTACTTC.

This rearrangement joins TRBV5-4 to TRBJ2-6, with D possibly matching TRBD1 (6 bases). CDR1 is SGHNT, CDR2 YYREEE, per germline (reference sequence). The CDR3 spans 17 residues. The ends were cut back, 9 bases at V and 0 bases at J, with 19 bases in the middle. The DNA for the CDR3 is TGTGCCACCGCGGCAGGGGCCAGTCCCTCTGGGGCCAACGTCCTGACTTTC. This translates into CATAAGASPSGANVLTF.